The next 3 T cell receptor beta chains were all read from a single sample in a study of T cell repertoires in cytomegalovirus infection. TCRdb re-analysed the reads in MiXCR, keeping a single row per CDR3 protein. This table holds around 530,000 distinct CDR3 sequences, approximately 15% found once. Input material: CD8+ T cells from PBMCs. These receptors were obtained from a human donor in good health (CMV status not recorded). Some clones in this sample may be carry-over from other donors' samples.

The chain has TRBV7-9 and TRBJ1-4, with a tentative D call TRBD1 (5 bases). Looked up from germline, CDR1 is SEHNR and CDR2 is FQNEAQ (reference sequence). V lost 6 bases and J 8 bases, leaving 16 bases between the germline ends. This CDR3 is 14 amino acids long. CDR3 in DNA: TGTGCCAGCAGGTCCCTCCTAAGGGGAGAAAAACTGTTTTTT. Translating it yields CASRSLLRGEKLFF.

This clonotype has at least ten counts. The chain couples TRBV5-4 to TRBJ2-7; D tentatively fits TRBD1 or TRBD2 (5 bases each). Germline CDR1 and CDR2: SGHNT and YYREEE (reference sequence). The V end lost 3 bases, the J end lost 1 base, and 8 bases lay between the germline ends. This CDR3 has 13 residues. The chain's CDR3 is CASSWDASYEQYF. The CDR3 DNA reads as TGTGCCAGCAGCTGGGACGCATCCTACGAGCAGTACTTC.

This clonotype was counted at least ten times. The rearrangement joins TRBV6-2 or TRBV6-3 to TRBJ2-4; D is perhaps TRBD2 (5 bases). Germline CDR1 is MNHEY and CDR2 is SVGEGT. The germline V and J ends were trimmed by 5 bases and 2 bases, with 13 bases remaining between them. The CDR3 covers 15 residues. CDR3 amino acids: CASSRAEYTKNIQYF. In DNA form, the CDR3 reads TGTGCCAGCAGTAGAGCGGAGTATACCAAAAACATTCAGTACTTC.